Listed here are 15 T cell receptor beta chains from one sample, sequenced in a study of T cells in Graves' hyperthyroidism and ophthalmopathy. Researchers amplified the TCR beta CDR3 regions from RNA transcripts. HTBI primers were the set used in a first-round RT-PCR of the TCR CDR3. TCRdb re-derived calls from the multiplex PCR reads in MiXCR, one entry per CDR3 protein. The sample yields over 700,000 distinct CDR3 sequences, about a third seen once. What was sequenced was blood. The receptors shown here come from a woman in her 40s with Graves' hyperthyroidism.

The gene calls are TRBV7-9 and TRBJ2-3; D remains unclear. V was cut by 5 bases and J by 0 bases, with 12 bases left in between. The CDR3 length is 15 residues. CDR1 and CDR2 (germline): SEHNR, FQNEAQ (reference sequence). The CDR3 sequence: CASSRYSPSTDTQYF. The CDR3, as DNA: TGTGCCAGCAGCCGATACAGTCCTAGCACAGATACGCAGTATTTT.

The chain uses TRBV6-5 and TRBJ2-7; TRBD2 matches 9 bases. Germline-derived CDR1 and CDR2 are MNHEY and SVGAGI. Unmatched junction bases numbered 9, after V lost 5 bases and J lost 7 bases. This CDR3 has 14 amino acids. CDR3 sequence reads: CASSTPGTSLEQYF. CDR3 DNA sequence: TGTGCCAGCAGTACACCCGGGACTAGCTTGGAGCAGTACTTC.

The chain joins TRBV25-1 to TRBJ1-1, with D maybe TRBD1 (5 bases). This CDR3 spans 15 amino acids. Trimming removed 5 bases from V and 4 bases from J, with 17 bases in between. Germline lookup yields CDR1 MGHDK and CDR2 SYGVNS. The CDR3 protein is CASSLGIGGSTEAFF. In DNA form, the CDR3 reads TGTGCCAGCAGTTTAGGCATTGGGGGGAGCACTGAAGCTTTCTTT.

The chain joins TRBV7-9 to TRBJ2-7, with TRBD2 as a possible D gene (7 bases). The V end was cut by 3 bases, the J end by 1 base, with 16 bases between. The CDR3 contains 16 residues. CDR1 is SEHNR, CDR2 FQNEAQ, per germline (reference sequence). The DNA for the CDR3 is TGTGCCAGCAGCTTGGGGGGGGGGGCGGCATCCTACGAGCAGTACTTC. Residues: CASSLGGGAASYEQYF.

The chain combines TRBV7-2 with TRBJ1-4; D gene uncertain. V lost 1 base and J 5 bases, leaving 11 bases between the germline ends. This CDR3 comprises 15 residues. The germline CDR1 and CDR2 sequences are SGHTA and FQGNSA. CDR3: CASSLGQQFNEKLFF. The CDR3 coding sequence is TGTGCCAGCAGCTTAGGGCAGCAATTCAATGAAAAACTGTTTTTT.

This clonotype was seen more than once but under ten times. CDR3 in amino acids: CAIADRDGELFF. DNA for the CDR3: TGTGCCATTGCGGACAGGGACGGGGAGCTGTTTTTT. The chain couples TRBV10-3 to TRBJ2-2, with TRBD1 matching 8 bases. CDR1 and CDR2 (germline): ENHRY, SYGVKD. V gave up 9 bases and J gave up 7 bases; unmatched junction bases: 4. The CDR3 is 12 residues long.

V and J are TRBV15 and TRBJ1-2; the match to TRBD1 covers 10 bases. Per germline, CDR1 LNHNV and CDR2 YYDKDF (reference sequence). The CDR3 is made up of 14 amino acids. After removal of 3 bases from V and 6 bases from J, the junction contained 4 bases not matched to a gene. CDR3 nucleotide sequence: TGTGCCACCAGCAGCTTGGGGACAGGGGATGGCTACACCTTC. This sequence encodes CATSSLGTGDGYTF.

This clonotype came up many times. This chain links TRBV2 with TRBJ1-2; no definite D call. V dropped 6 bases and J dropped 0 bases, with 14 bases sitting between them. The CDR3 runs 15 residues. CDR1 and CDR2 (germline): SNHLY, FYNNEI. CDR3 amino acids: CASSLKQKANYGYTF. CDR3 sequence (DNA): TGTGCCAGCAGCTTAAAACAGAAGGCTAACTATGGCTACACCTTC. Using reference TRBV2 and TRBJ1-2 for the parts outside the CDR3, the full variable domain is EPEVTQTPSHQVTQMGQEVILRCVPISNHLYFYWYRQILGQKVEFLVSFYNNEISEKSEIFDDQFSVERPDGSNFTLKIRSTKLEDSAMYFCASSLKQKANYGYTFGSGTRLTVV.

The table lists this clonotype with many counts. The rearrangement links TRBV5-5 to TRBJ2-7, with 8 bases lining up with TRBD1. Trimming at V came to 6 bases and at J to 4 bases, leaving 6 bases not matched to a gene. This CDR3 region has 13 residues. CDR1 and CDR2 from the germline V gene are SGHKS and YYEKEE (reference sequence). CDR3 DNA: TGTGCCAGCACCACGGACAGGGCGTACGAGCAGTACTTC. Translation gives CASTTDRAYEQYF. Full variable domain (remainder filled in from reference TRBV5-5 and TRBJ2-7): DAGVTQSPTHLIKTRGQQVTLRCSPISGHKSVSWYQQVLGQGPQFIFQYYEKEERGRGNFPDRFSARQFPNYSSELNVNALLLGDSALYLCASTTDRAYEQYFGPGTRLTVT.

This clonotype has more than one count but fewer than ten. At one boundary the junction diverges from the germline segment, which might be a read error. The chain has TRBV7-2 and TRBJ1-4, with TRBD1 matching over 8 bases. This CDR3 contains 16 residues. Looked up from germline, CDR1 is SGHTA and CDR2 is FQGNSA. In DNA form, the CDR3 reads TGCGCCAGCAGCCAATTATTTGACAGGGGCTACGAAAAACTGTTTTTT. Translated: CASSQLFDRGYEKLFF.

At least ten counts were recorded for this clonotype. V and J are TRBV6-5 and TRBJ1-5, with D maybe TRBD1 (6 bases). Germline CDR1 reads MNHEY; CDR2 reads SVGAGI. CDR3 length equals 15 residues. V shed 7 bases and J shed 6 bases, with 19 bases lying between them. The CDR3 DNA reads TGTGCCAGCAATTTTTACAGGGATCCCGGTCAGCCCCAGCATTTT. Its protein product is CASNFYRDPGQPQHF.

As concerns this clonotype: One junction end does not reproduce the germline sequence, and a read error may be involved. The CDR3 region has the DNA TGTGCCAGCAGCCTACAGGGCTCTTATGACTACACCTTC. Translated: CASSLQGSYDYTF. This chain links TRBV7-2 with TRBJ1-2, with D tentatively TRBD1 (6 bases). This CDR3 comprises 13 residues. Germline CDR1 SGHTA, CDR2 FQGNSA.

The chain links TRBV28 to TRBJ1-3, with D uncertain. The germline CDR1 and CDR2 sequences are MDHEN and SYDVKM. Trimming removed 6 bases at V and 0 bases at J, with 12 bases between. This CDR3 spans 15 amino acids. Here the CDR3 reads CASRTTRSSGNTIYF. CDR3 bases: TGTGCCAGCAGAACGACAAGAAGCTCTGGAAACACCATATATTTT.

The chain has TRBV5-6 and TRBJ2-7; a weak D match, TRBD1 (6 bases). CDR1 is SGHDT, CDR2 YYEEEE, per germline. The V gene lost 7 bases and the J gene lost 7 bases, with 12 bases spanning the gap. The CDR3 runs 11 residues. This CDR3 reads CASGGTGEQYF. The CDR3 nucleotides read TGTGCCAGCGGGGGCACCGGGGAGCAGTACTTC.

This clonotype was seen many times. The chain is built from TRBV10-3 and TRBJ1-1; D ambiguous. The V gene's germline CDR1 is ENHRY and CDR2 SYGVKD. The CDR3 consists of 17 residues. V lost 6 bases and J lost 5, with 25 bases in between. CDR3 amino acids: CAISEEEEGILGTEAFF. The CDR3 nucleotides read TGTGCCATCAGCGAGGAGGAGGAAGGGATCCTGGGGACTGAAGCTTTCTTT.